What follows are 14 T cell receptor beta chains derived from one specimen sequenced in a study of shared clonotypes between healthy human individuals. TCRdb keeps only in-frame clones here, not all; method: immunoSEQ multiplex PCR. The sample holds about 980,000 clones, less than 85% seen once. Sequencing was done on a sample of memory CD4+ T cells sorted from blood. The subset: CD45RA-negative fraction. All receptors derive from a man younger than 35 in good health.

This chain joins TRBV5-1 and TRBJ2-7, with D possibly matching TRBD1 (6 bases). V dropped 4 bases and J dropped 3 bases, with 11 bases sitting between them. Per germline, CDR1 SGHRS and CDR2 YFSETQ. The CDR3 is 13 residues long. The CDR3 sequence is CASSLMDSYEQYF. The DNA for the CDR3 is TGCGCCAGCAGCCTGATGGACAGCTACGAGCAGTACTTC.

This clone was observed many times. The rearrangement uses TRBV6-5 and TRBJ1-1; no reliable D call. V was pared by 7 bases and J by 4 bases, with 10 bases between. The CDR3 extends over 12 amino acids. Germline assignment: CDR1 MNHEY and CDR2 SVGAGI. The CDR3 DNA reads TGTGCCAGCAACACACCGGGCACTGAAGCTTTCTTT. This translates into CASNTPGTEAFF.

The V gene is TRBV18, the J gene TRBJ2-7; tentatively, D is TRBD2 (6 bases). V lost 0 bases to trimming and J lost 3 bases, with 12 bases between them. The V gene's germline CDR1 is KGHSH and CDR2 LQKENI. The CDR3 runs to 15 residues. The CDR3 nucleotides are TGTGCCAGCTCACCACCTTCTCTAGCGCACTACGAGCAGTACTTC. Its protein product is CASSPPSLAHYEQYF.

J is TRBJ2-7 and V is TRBV15, with a possible D match to TRBD1 (6 bases). Germline V CDR1 and CDR2: LNHNV, YYDKDF (reference sequence). V was shortened by 3 bases and J by 5 bases, with 8 bases between the two germline ends. The CDR3 spans 12 residues. The CDR3 is CATSSRGDEQYF. DNA of the CDR3: TGTGCCACCAGCAGCAGGGGTGACGAGCAGTACTTC. Full variable domain (outside the CDR3, taken from reference TRBV15 and TRBJ2-7): DAMVIQNPRYQVTQFGKPVTLSCSQTLNHNVMYWYQQKSSQAPKLLFHYYDKDFNNEADTPDNFQSRRPNTSFCFLDIRSPGLGDTAMYLCATSSRGDEQYFGPGTRLTVT.

The V call is TRBV25-1, the J call TRBJ2-5; 9 bases agree with TRBD1. This CDR3 is 18 amino acids long. V shed 2 bases and J 4 bases; nucleotides not matched to a gene: 14. The V gene's germline CDR1 is MGHDK and CDR2 SYGVNS. CDR3 nucleotide sequence: TGTGCCAGCAGTGAAAGAGGCGGTACAGGGGGCGCAGGAGAGACCCAGTACTTC. As protein: CASSERGGTGGAGETQYF.

The CDR3 bases are TGCGCCAGCAGCCAATCAGGGTTTACGGATAATGAAAAACTGTTTTTT. Protein sequence: CASSQSGFTDNEKLFF. The rearrangement uses TRBV4-1 and TRBJ1-4; D perhaps matches TRBD1 (5 bases). Trimming pared 2 bases from V and 4 bases from J, leaving 14 bases between. There are 16 residues in the CDR3. Per germline, CDR1 MGHRA and CDR2 YSYEKL.

This sequence joins TRBV18 and TRBJ1-2; unclear D gene. The germline CDR1 and CDR2 sequences are KGHSH and LQKENI. With 0 bases removed from V and 3 bases from J, the gap between germline ends came to 5 bases. The CDR3 length is 13 residues. CDR3 coding DNA: TGTGCCAGCTCACCACCAGTACACTATGGCTACACCTTC. Protein: CASSPPVHYGYTF.

This chain links TRBV2 with TRBJ1-2; D gene ambiguous. Trimming pared 2 bases from V and 4 bases from J, leaving 11 bases between. Germline V gives CDR1 SNHLY, CDR2 FYNNEI. The CDR3 has 14 residues. As DNA, the CDR3 is TGTGCCAGCAGTGAATACCCGGCAGCCTATGGCTACACCTTC. Translating gives CASSEYPAAYGYTF. The full variable domain, completed using reference TRBV2 and TRBJ1-2, is EPEVTQTPSHQVTQMGQEVILRCVPISNHLYFYWYRQILGQKVEFLVSFYNNEISEKSEIFDDQFSVERPDGSNFTLKIRSTKLEDSAMYFCASSEYPAAYGYTFGSGTRLTVV.

This clone was observed a handful of times. Other DNA sequences in the sample encode the same CDR3. V gene TRBV10-3 combines with J gene TRBJ1-4, with D uncertain. V gave up 3 bases and J gave up 8 bases, with 10 bases separating them. The germline CDR1 and CDR2 sequences are ENHRY and SYGVKD. The CDR3 covers 13 residues. The CDR3 region has the DNA TGTGCCATCAGTGACGGTGGAAACGAAAAACTGTTTTTT. Amino acid sequence: CAISDGGNEKLFF.

This chain joins TRBV6-5 and TRBJ2-5; no reliable D call. V lost 6 bases, J lost 1 base, and 15 bases lay in between. The CDR3 covers 15 residues. Per the germline V gene, CDR1 is MNHEY and CDR2 is SVGAGI. Here the CDR3 reads CASSTQGAIQETQYF. The CDR3 DNA is TGTGCCAGCAGCACCCAAGGTGCTATCCAAGAGACCCAGTACTTC.

This chain links TRBV4-3 with TRBJ1-2, with D unclear. This CDR3 spans 14 amino acids. The V end was cut by 0 bases, the J end by 4 bases, with 9 bases between. CDR1 is LGHNA and CDR2 is YSLEER in the germline V gene. The CDR3 spells CASSQDPASYGYTF. The DNA of the CDR3 is TGCGCCAGCAGCCAAGATCCGGCGTCCTATGGCTACACCTTC.

The genes are TRBV10-3 and TRBJ2-1; a possible D gene is TRBD1 (6 bases). Trimming shortened V by 4 bases and J by 1 base, and 14 bases separated the two germline ends. Germline V CDR1 and CDR2: ENHRY, SYGVKD. The CDR3 has 16 amino acids. CDR3 loop: CAISGLGADSYNEQFF. For the CDR3, the DNA is TGTGCCATCAGTGGGCTGGGGGCCGATTCCTACAATGAGCAGTTCTTC.

The rearrangement uses TRBV5-1 and TRBJ2-7; 9 bases line up with TRBD1. The CDR3 is made up of 15 amino acids. CDR1 and CDR2 (germline): SGHRS, YFSETQ. The ends lost 3 bases at V and 6 bases at J; junction bases unmatched: 10. CDR3 sequence: CASSSSGQGIFEQYF. The CDR3 DNA is TGCGCCAGCAGCTCTTCCGGACAGGGGATCTTCGAGCAGTACTTC.

The chain is built from TRBV9 and TRBJ1-2; the match to TRBD1 covers 7 bases. V was pared by 3 bases and J by 2 bases, with 13 bases of the junction left unmatched. The CDR3 has 17 residues. Germline assignment: CDR1 SGDLS and CDR2 YYNGEE. The CDR3 coding sequence is TGTGCCAGCAGCGGACGACAACAGGGGACCTTAAACTATGGCTACACCTTC. It specifies CASSGRQQGTLNYGYTF.